This T cell receptor beta chain is drawn from a study of shared clonotypes between healthy human individuals. Original processing methods: ImmunoSEQ junction-only sequences lacked quality scores, so their filtering differed. TCRdb's table, derived via immunoSEQ multiplex PCR, lists solely in-frame clones and lacks some. That table furnishes V, J and clone size, whereas the DNA furnished D and trimming. The top ten hold around 0.14% of the sample, which has 2 million to 3 million clones, around 90% seen once. Donation came from healthy HIV-negative adults that had no recent acute infections or vaccinations. In the CD4+ fraction, cells were divided into CD45RA+ naive and CD45RA-negative memory subsets. V was cut by 5 bases and J by 2 bases, with 16 bases left in between. Germline CDR1 and CDR2: MNHEY and SVGAGI. The CDR3 covers 15 residues.

The sample was naive CD4+ T cells sorted from blood. Subset described: CD45RA+ positively selected. The chain couples TRBV6-5 to TRBJ2-7; D might be TRBD1 (5 bases). The sequence came from a man between 18 and 29 years old in good health. CDR3 protein: CASSHQGAGTYEQYF. The CDR3 DNA follows: TGTGCCAGCAGTCACCAAGGGGCTGGGACCTACGAGCAGTACTTC.